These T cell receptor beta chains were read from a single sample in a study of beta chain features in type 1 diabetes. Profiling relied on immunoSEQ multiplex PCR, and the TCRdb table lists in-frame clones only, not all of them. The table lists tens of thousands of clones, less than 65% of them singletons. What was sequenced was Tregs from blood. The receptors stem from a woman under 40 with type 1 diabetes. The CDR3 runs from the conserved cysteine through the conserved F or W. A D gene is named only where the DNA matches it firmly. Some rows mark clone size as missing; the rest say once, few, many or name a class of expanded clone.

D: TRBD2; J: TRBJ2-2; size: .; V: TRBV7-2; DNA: TGTGCCAGCAGCTATAGCGGGAGTTCCACCGGGGAGCTGTTTTTT; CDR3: CASSYSGSSTGELFF
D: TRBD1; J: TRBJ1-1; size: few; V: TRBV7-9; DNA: TGTGCCAGCAGCTTAGCTCCCGGGACAGGGAACACTGAAGCTTTCTTT; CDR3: CASSLAPGTGNTEAFF
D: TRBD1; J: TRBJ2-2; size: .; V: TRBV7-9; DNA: TGTGCCAGCAGAGCCAACAGGGGTCAGTCCGGGGAGCTGTTTTTT; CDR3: CASRANRGQSGELFF
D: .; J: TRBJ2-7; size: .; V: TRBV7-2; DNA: TGTGCCAGCAGCTTAGCGTCTGGCAACGAGCAGTACTTC; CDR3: CASSLASGNEQYF
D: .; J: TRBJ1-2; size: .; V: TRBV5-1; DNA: TGCGCCAGCAGCTTGATGTCAGACTATGGCTACACCTTC; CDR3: CASSLMSDYGYTF
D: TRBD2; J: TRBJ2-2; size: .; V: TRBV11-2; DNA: TGTGCCAGCCCCTTGGCTAGCGGGAGTCCAACCGGGGAGCTGTTTTTT; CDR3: CASPLASGSPTGELFF
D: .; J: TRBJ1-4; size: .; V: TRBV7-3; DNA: TGTGCCAGCAGCCCACCGGGGGTTGCCAATGAAAAACTGTTTTTT; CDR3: CASSPPGVANEKLFF
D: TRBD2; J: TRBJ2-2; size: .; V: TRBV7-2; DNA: TGTGCCAGCAGCTTAGCGGCTAGCGGGACCGGGGAGCTGTTTTTT; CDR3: CASSLAASGTGELFF
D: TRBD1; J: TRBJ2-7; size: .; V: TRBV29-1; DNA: TGCAGCGTTGAGGGGGACAGGGCCGAGCAGTACTTC; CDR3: CSVEGDRAEQYF
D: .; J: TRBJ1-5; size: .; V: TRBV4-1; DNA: TGCGCCAGCAGCCAAGGGGGGCGTGTAGGTCAGCCCCAGCATTTT; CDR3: CASSQGGRVGQPQHF
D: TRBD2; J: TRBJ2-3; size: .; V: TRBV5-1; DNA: TGCGCCAGCAGCATTGGACTAGCGGGAGTACAGCCCACAGATACGCAGTATTTT; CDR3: CASSIGLAGVQPTDTQYF
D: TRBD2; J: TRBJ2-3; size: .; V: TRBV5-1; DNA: TGCGCCAGCAGCTTGGGCGGACTAGATAGCACAGATACGCAGTATTTT; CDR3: CASSLGGLDSTDTQYF
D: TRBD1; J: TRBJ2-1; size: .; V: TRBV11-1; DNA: TGTGCCAGCAGCCGCGGACAGGGCGGCAATGAGCAGTTCTTC; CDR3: CASSRGQGGNEQFF
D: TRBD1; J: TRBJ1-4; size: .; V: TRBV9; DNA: TGTGCCAGCAGCCGAACAGGGGGCTGGGAAAAACTGTTTTTT; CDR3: CASSRTGGWEKLFF
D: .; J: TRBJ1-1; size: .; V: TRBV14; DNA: TGTGCCAGCAGCCAAGATTGGGCGAGGGAAGCAGCTTTCTTT; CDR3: CASSQDWAREAAFF
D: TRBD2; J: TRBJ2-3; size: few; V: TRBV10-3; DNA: TGTGCCATCAAGGCTAGCGGGAGGGATACGCAGTATTTT; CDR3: CAIKASGRDTQYF
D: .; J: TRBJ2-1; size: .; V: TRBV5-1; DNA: TGCGCCAGCAGCTTACAGTCGTTCTCCTACAATGAGCAGTTCTTC; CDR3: CASSLQSFSYNEQFF
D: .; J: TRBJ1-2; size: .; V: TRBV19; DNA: TGTGCCAGTAGTCCCCTTGACAGCGCCGGTACTCATGGCTACACCTTC; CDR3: CASSPLDSAGTHGYTF
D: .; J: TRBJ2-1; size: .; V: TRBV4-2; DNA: TGTGCCAGCAGCACCGACCTCGGGGGAAGCTCCTACAATGAGCAGTTCTTC; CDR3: CASSTDLGGSSYNEQFF
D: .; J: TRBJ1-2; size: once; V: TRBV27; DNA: TGTGCCAGCAGTTCGGGGGGCGGGGCTTTCTACTATGGCTACACCTTC; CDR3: CASSSGGGAFYYGYTF
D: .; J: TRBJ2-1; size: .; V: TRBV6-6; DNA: TGTGCCAGCAGTTCACTGTTTTCGGAGCAGTTCTTC; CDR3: CASSSLFSEQFF
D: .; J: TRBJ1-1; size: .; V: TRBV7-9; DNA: TGTGCCAGCAGCTTGGCAGACAGAGAAGCTTTCTTT; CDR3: CASSLADREAFF
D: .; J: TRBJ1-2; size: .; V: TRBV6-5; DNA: TGTGCCAGCAGTGACCCCATAGACTATGGCGGCTACACCTTC; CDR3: CASSDPIDYGGYTF
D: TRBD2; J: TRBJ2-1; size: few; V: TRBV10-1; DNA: TGCGCCAGCAGTGATCGACCACTAGCGGGAAATGAGCAGTTCTTC; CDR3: CASSDRPLAGNEQFF
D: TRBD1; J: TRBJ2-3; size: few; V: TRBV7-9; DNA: TGTGCCAGCAGCTCAAGACAGGGGCCATCCACAGATACGCAGTATTTT; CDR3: CASSSRQGPSTDTQYF
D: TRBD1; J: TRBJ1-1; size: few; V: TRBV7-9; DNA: TGTGCCAGCAGCCCCGGGACAGTATACACTGAAGCTTTCTTT; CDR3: CASSPGTVYTEAFF
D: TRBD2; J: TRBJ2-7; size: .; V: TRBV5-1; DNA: TGCGCCAGCAGCTTCGTAGCGGGAGGTACCTACGAGCAGTACTTC; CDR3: CASSFVAGGTYEQYF
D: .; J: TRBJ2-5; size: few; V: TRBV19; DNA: TGTGCCAGTAGTATAGCCGCTAGCTCTCAAGAGACCCAGTACTTC; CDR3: CASSIAASSQETQYF
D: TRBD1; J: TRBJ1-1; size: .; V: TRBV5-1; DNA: TGCGCCAGCAGCGGGGGGACAGGTGCTGAGAACACTGAAGCTTTCTTT; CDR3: CASSGGTGAENTEAFF
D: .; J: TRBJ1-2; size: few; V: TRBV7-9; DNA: TGTGCCAGCAGCTTTAACAGGGTCGGCTACACCTTC; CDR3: CASSFNRVGYTF
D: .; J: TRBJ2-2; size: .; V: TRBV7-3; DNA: TGTGCCAGCAGCTCCCAATATTATGGTAGCGGTGGCGGGGAGCTGTTTTTT; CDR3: CASSSQYYGSGGGELFF
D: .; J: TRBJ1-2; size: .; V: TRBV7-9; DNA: TGTGCCAGCAGCTTACCTTCACCAGGGCGCTATGGCTACACCTTC; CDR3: CASSLPSPGRYGYTF
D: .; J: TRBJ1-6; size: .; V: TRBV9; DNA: TGTGCCAGCAGCGTCGGGACACAGGATTCACCCCTCCACTTT; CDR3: CASSVGTQDSPLHF
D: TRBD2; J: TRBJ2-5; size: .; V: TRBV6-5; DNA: TGTGCCAGCAGACCCCTAGCGGGAGGAGAGACCCAGTACTTC; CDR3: CASRPLAGGETQYF
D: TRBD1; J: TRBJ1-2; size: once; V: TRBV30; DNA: TGTGCCTGGAGTCCTCCGGGACAGGGTGTTTTTGCTAACTATGGCTACACCTTC; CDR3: CAWSPPGQGVFANYGYTF
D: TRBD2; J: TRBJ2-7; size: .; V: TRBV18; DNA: TGTGCCAGCTCACCACCGAACGGGAGGGACTACGAGCAGTACTTC; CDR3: CASSPPNGRDYEQYF
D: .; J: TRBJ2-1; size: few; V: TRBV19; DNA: TGTGCCAGTAACACTGGGAGCTCCTACAATGAGCAGTTCTTC; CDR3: CASNTGSSYNEQFF
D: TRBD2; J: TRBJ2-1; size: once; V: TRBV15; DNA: TGTGCCACCAGCAAAGGGACTAGCGGGGAGTACAATGAGCAGTTCTTC; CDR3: CATSKGTSGEYNEQFF
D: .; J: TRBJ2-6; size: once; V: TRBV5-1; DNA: TGCGCCAGCAGCTTGGCCGTTAGTTACTTCTCTGGGGCCAACGTCCTGACTTTC; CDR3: CASSLAVSYFSGANVLTF
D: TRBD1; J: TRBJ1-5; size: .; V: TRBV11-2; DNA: TGTGCCAGCAGCTTAGGGACAGGGGGCGGTCAGCCCCAGCATTTT; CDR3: CASSLGTGGGQPQHF
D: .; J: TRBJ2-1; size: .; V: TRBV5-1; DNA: TGCGCCAGCAGCACAGCAGGGGACCTTCGGGACAATGAGCAGTTCTTC; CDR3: CASSTAGDLRDNEQFF
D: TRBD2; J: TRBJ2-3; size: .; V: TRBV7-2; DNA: TGTGCCAGCAGCTTACGCACTGGACTAGCGGGACCCCGGTATTTT; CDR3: CASSLRTGLAGPRYF
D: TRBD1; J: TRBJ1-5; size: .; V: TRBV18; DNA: TGTGCCAGCTCACCGGACAGGGCCTCTGACAATCAGCCCCAGCATTTT; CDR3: CASSPDRASDNQPQHF
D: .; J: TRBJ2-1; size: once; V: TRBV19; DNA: TGTGCCAGTAGTATTCTCGGCGGCTACAATGAGCAGTTCTTC; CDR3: CASSILGGYNEQFF
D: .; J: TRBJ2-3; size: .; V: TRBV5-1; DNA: TGCGCCAGCACAAACACAGATACGCAGTATTTT; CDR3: CASTNTDTQYF
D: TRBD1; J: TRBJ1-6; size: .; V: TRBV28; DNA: TGTGCCAGCAGTACCCGGACAGGGTACAATTCACCCCTCCACTTT; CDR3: CASSTRTGYNSPLHF
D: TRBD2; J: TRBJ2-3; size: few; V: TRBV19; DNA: TGTGCCAGTAGTATACTGACTAGCGGAGCTCCGCAGTATTTT; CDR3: CASSILTSGAPQYF
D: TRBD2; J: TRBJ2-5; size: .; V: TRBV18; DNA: TGTGCCAGCTCACCAATGAGCGGGAGGTTGACGGAGACCCAGTACTTC; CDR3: CASSPMSGRLTETQYF
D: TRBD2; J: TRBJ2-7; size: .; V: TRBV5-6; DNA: TGTGCCAGCAGCTCTAGCGGGAGCCATACCTACGAGCAGTACTTC; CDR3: CASSSSGSHTYEQYF
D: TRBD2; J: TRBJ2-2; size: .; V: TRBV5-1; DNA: TGCGCCAGCAGCTTTAACGGACTAGGCGTGTCCGGGGAGCTGTTTTTT; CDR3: CASSFNGLGVSGELFF